The next 30 T cell receptor beta chains were all read from a single sample in a study of regulatory T cells in long-lasting Graves disease. Time point denoted: newly diagnosed GD, antithyroid drugs for less than 3 months. Scientists built the TCR library using RNA that was extracted from PBMCs. Sequencing libraries for TCR beta were prepared with iRepertoire HTBI primers and Arm-PCR of CDR3 regions. TCRdb independently ran MiXCR on the multiplex PCR reads; one entry per CDR3 protein. Found here are about 530,000 distinct CDR3 sequences, around 16% of them singletons; the top ten hold just under 25%. These data also featured in a second study, about T cells in Graves' hyperthyroidism and ophthalmopathy.

The sample in question was peripheral blood mononuclear cells (PBMCs), obtained at new diagnosis, from a patient treated with antithyroid drugs. The source is a woman between 40 and 65 years old with Graves disease.

V is TRBV6-2 or TRBV6-3 and J is TRBJ1-3; D might be TRBD1 (5 bases). V was pared by 5 bases and J by 0 bases, with 14 bases between. Germline assignment: CDR1 MNHEY and CDR2 SVGEGT. The length of the CDR3 is 16 residues. The CDR3 nucleotides read TGTGCCAGCAGTCCACTCGACAGCTACTCTGGAAACACCATATATTTT. This gives the protein CASSPLDSYSGNTIYF.

The chain recombines TRBV11-2 with TRBJ1-2; 11 nucleotides match TRBD1. The CDR3 spans 16 residues. CDR1 is SGHAT, CDR2 FQNNGV, per germline. Losses at the gene ends were 5 bases for V and 6 bases for J; bases not matched to a gene: 11. CDR3 DNA: TGTGCCAGCAGCCCCCCACCGGACAGGGGGCACCATGGCTACACCTTC. Its protein is CASSPPPDRGHHGYTF.

This clonotype showed up just a few times. The chain carries TRBV28 and TRBJ2-1, with TRBD1 matching over 9 bases. The CDR3 extends over 15 amino acids. Germline CDR1 MDHEN, CDR2 SYDVKM. Trimming cost V 4 bases and J 10 bases; bases outside gene matches: 11. In nucleotides, the CDR3 is TGTGCCAGCAGTTACCGGGACAGGGAGGTGAGGGAGCAGTTCTTC. Translating gives CASSYRDREVREQFF.

This clonotype was seen repeatedly, ten times or more. V usage is TRBV28 and J usage is TRBJ1-1; weak D call: TRBD1 (5 bases). Trimming removed 6 bases from V and 3 bases from J, with 14 bases in between. This CDR3 has 14 residues. Germline V gene data show CDR1 as MDHEN and CDR2 as SYDVKM. The chain's CDR3 is CASRWGGGYTEAFF. The CDR3 DNA sequence: TGTGCCAGCAGGTGGGGGGGGGGGTACACTGAAGCTTTCTTT.

Many counts were recorded for this clonotype. J is TRBJ2-3 and V is TRBV6-1, with a possible D match to TRBD2 (7 bases). This CDR3 comprises 15 residues. Germline CDR1 is MNHNS and CDR2 is SASEGT. Trimming took off 6 bases at V and 6 bases at J, with 19 bases between the two ends. CDR3 sequence: CASSPSRGRGDTQYF. In DNA form, the CDR3 reads TGTGCCAGCAGCCCTTCCCGGGGGCGGGGGGATACGCAGTATTTT.

This clonotype was seen ten or more times. The chain links TRBV20-1 to TRBJ2-5; no clear D gene. CDR3 length: 12 amino acids. Trimming removed 0 bases at V and 7 bases at J, with 9 bases between. Germline CDR1 and CDR2: DFQATT and SNEGSKA (reference sequence). The CDR3 region is CSARDGPGTQYF. The CDR3 nucleotides read TGCAGTGCTAGAGATGGGCCGGGGACCCAGTACTTC.

This clonotype came up many times. The V gene is TRBV7-8, the J gene TRBJ2-3, with D perhaps being TRBD1 or TRBD2 (6 bases each). With 7 bases removed from V and 2 bases from J, the gap between germline ends came to 19 bases. There are 16 residues in the CDR3. The germline gives CDR1 SGHVS, CDR2 FQNEAQ. DNA of the CDR3: TGTGCCAGCACCCTATCGGGGGCCACCCTCACAGATACGCAGTATTTT. As protein: CASTLSGATLTDTQYF.

The gene calls are TRBV20-1 and TRBJ2-5; 7 nucleotides line up with TRBD2. Germline values: CDR1 DFQATT, CDR2 SNEGSKA (reference sequence). The CDR3 spans 15 residues. With V trimmed by 3 bases and J by 6 bases, 13 bases remained unmatched. CDR3 DNA sequence: TGCAGTGCTAGTATGGGGGGGGGAGGCATAAAGACCCAGTACTTC. It is translated as CSASMGGGGIKTQYF.

The chain employs TRBV4-2 and TRBJ2-7; D remains ambiguous. The CDR3 spans 15 residues. V dropped 0 bases and J dropped 2 bases, with 11 bases sitting between them. The V gene's germline CDR1 is LGHNA and CDR2 YNFKEQ. The CDR3 DNA reads TGTGCCAGCAGCCAAGAGATATTTATGGCCTACGAGCAGTACTTC. As protein: CASSQEIFMAYEQYF.

This clonotype was counted ten times or more. The chain links TRBV5-1 to TRBJ2-6, with 7 bases identical to TRBD1. There are 16 residues in the CDR3. Germline loops: CDR1 SGHRS, CDR2 YFSETQ. The V gene end was trimmed by 3 bases and the J gene end by 0 bases; junction bases not matched to a gene: 3. The CDR3 is CASSSGQPSGANVLTF. The CDR3 DNA reads TGCGCCAGCAGCTCGGGACAGCCCTCTGGGGCCAACGTCCTGACTTTC.

The chain has TRBV7-9 and TRBJ1-4; D uncertain. The V end was cut by 1 base, the J end by 7 bases, with 13 bases between. The CDR3 runs to 15 residues. The germline V gene encodes CDR1 SEHNR and CDR2 FQNEAQ (reference sequence). The CDR3: CASSLEEGSSEKLFF. The CDR3 nucleotides read TGTGCCAGCAGCTTAGAGGAGGGATCAAGTGAAAAACTGTTTTTT.

This clonotype showed up just a few times. The J gene is TRBJ2-1, the V gene TRBV4-1; D perhaps matches TRBD2 (6 bases). Germline-derived CDR1 and CDR2 are MGHRA and YSYEKL. V lost 9 bases, J lost 6 bases, and 15 bases lay in between. The CDR3 covers 13 residues. The DNA for the CDR3 is TGCGCCAGTGCGGGACTCGAGGTCAATGAGCAGTTCTTC. Amino acids: CASAGLEVNEQFF.

This rearrangement joins TRBV6-9 to TRBJ1-2; 11 bases match TRBD1. This CDR3 comprises 14 residues. Trimming took 3 bases from V and 7 from J; bases not matched to a gene: 4. Germline V gene sequence: CDR1 MNHGY, CDR2 SVAAGI. This CDR3 reads CASSYLGTGGGYTF. CDR3 in DNA: TGTGCCAGCAGTTACTTGGGGACAGGGGGTGGCTACACCTTC.

As regards this clonotype: Since a much larger clone is just one base distant, this may be a read error. The J gene is TRBJ2-7, the V gene TRBV6-1; unclear D gene. Germline values: CDR1 MNHNS, CDR2 SASEGT. The CDR3 length is 13 residues. The CDR3 sequence is CAGSGGGTYEQYF. CDR3 sequence (DNA): TGTGCCGGCAGTGGTGGCGGAACCTACGAGCAGTACTTC.

The chain couples TRBV5-6 to TRBJ1-1; 10 bases agree with TRBD1. Losses at the gene ends were 2 bases for V and 6 bases for J; bases not matched to a gene: 10. This CDR3 contains 16 residues. CDR1 and CDR2 (germline): SGHDT, YYEEEE. CDR3 amino acids: CASSLTPGTGVAEAFF. CDR3 DNA sequence: TGTGCCAGCAGCTTAACGCCTGGGACAGGGGTCGCTGAAGCTTTCTTT. Based on the CDR3 plus reference TRBV5-6 and TRBJ1-1, the full variable domain is DAGVTQSPTHLIKTRGQQVTLRCSPKSGHDTVSWYQQALGQGPQFIFQYYEEEERQRGNFPDRFSGHQFPNYSSELNVNALLLGDSALYLCASSLTPGTGVAEAFFGQGTRLTVV.

This clonotype occurred many times. The V gene is TRBV2, the J gene TRBJ2-3; D remains ambiguous. The CDR3 is made up of 14 amino acids. V was pared by 6 bases and J by 1 base, with 11 bases between. Germline V CDR1 and CDR2: SNHLY, FYNNEI. In DNA form, the CDR3 reads TGTGCCAGCAGGGGCGGCCCCCGCACAGATACGCAGTATTTT. Translation: CASRGGPRTDTQYF.

This clonotype occurred many times. This chain joins TRBV6-5 and TRBJ2-3, with a tentative D call TRBD1 (6 bases). Trimming removed 4 bases at V and 2 bases at J, with 10 bases between. Germline V CDR1 and CDR2: MNHEY, SVGAGI. The CDR3 is made up of 14 amino acids. As DNA, the CDR3 is TGTGCCAGCAGTTTAGGACAGTACACAGATACGCAGTATTTT. It is translated as CASSLGQYTDTQYF.

This clonotype occurred many times. In DNA, the CDR3 is TGTGCCAGCAGCGGACAGGCAAATCAGCCCCAGCATTTT. Its protein product is CASSGQANQPQHF. V usage is TRBV2 and J usage is TRBJ1-5; 7 bases match TRBD1. The germline V gene encodes CDR1 SNHLY and CDR2 FYNNEI. With 6 bases clipped from V and 4 bases from J, the junction kept 3 bases outside the gene matches. This CDR3 has 13 amino acids.

At least ten counts were recorded for this clonotype. J is TRBJ2-3 and V is TRBV7-3, with 9 positions matching TRBD1. J was trimmed by 0 bases and V by 7 bases; bases with no gene match: 5. This CDR3 is 15 amino acids long. Germline V lookup: CDR1 SGHTA, CDR2 FQGTGA. The CDR3 reads CASTPGTGSTDTQYF. The DNA of the CDR3 is TGTGCCAGCACCCCCGGGACAGGGAGCACAGATACGCAGTATTTT.

This clonotype was recorded many times. The chain combines TRBV12-3 or TRBV12-4 with TRBJ1-2; 10 nucleotides line up with TRBD1. The CDR3 contains 15 residues. The junction had 10 bases not matched to a gene; V was cut back by 5 bases and J by 7 bases. The DNA of the CDR3 is TGTGCCAGCAGTCCGCAAGGGACAGGGGCAAGTGGCTACACCTTC. Translated, it gives CASSPQGTGASGYTF.

J is TRBJ2-5 and V is TRBV10-3; D might be TRBD1 (5 bases). Germline V gene sequence: CDR1 ENHRY, CDR2 SYGVKD. The CDR3 is 12 residues long. V lost 6 bases to trimming and J lost 1 base, with 6 bases between them. The chain's CDR3 is CAIRGVQETQYF. The DNA of the CDR3 is TGTGCCATCAGAGGGGTCCAAGAGACCCAGTACTTC.

This clonotype was found many times. V usage is TRBV28 and J usage is TRBJ2-1, with D hard to call. The CDR3 loop spans 16 amino acids. CDR1 is MDHEN and CDR2 is SYDVKM in the germline V gene. The germline V and J ends were trimmed by 7 bases and 4 bases, with 20 bases remaining between them. The CDR3 DNA sequence: TGTGCCAGCACAACTCTACTCTACTTGGCGTACAATGAGCAGTTCTTC. This codes for CASTTLLYLAYNEQFF. The full variable domain, in which reference TRBV28 and TRBJ2-1 provide the parts outside the CDR3, is DVKVTQSSRYLVKRTGEKVFLECVQDMDHENMFWYRQDPGLGLRLIYFSYDVKMKEKGDIPEGYSVSREKKERFSLILESASTNQTSMYLCASTTLLYLAYNEQFFGPGTRLTVL.

This clonotype was counted ten times or more. This chain links TRBV6-1 with TRBJ1-2, with 9 bases aligning to TRBD1. CDR1 is MNHNS, CDR2 SASEGT, per germline. The length of the CDR3 is 14 residues. V lost 5 bases, J lost 8 bases, and 9 bases stayed unmatched. The CDR3 nucleotides are TGTGCCAGCAGTCCGGGACAGGGTATGGGAGGCTACACCTTC. The encoded protein is CASSPGQGMGGYTF.

This clonotype has a count of ten or more. The chain combines TRBV11-2 with TRBJ1-2; weak D call: TRBD1 (6 bases). V lost 4 bases and J 8 bases, leaving 14 bases between the germline ends. The CDR3 has 13 residues. Germline V gene sequence: CDR1 SGHAT, CDR2 FQNNGV. CDR3 loop: CASSWGGAEGYTF. CDR3 coding DNA: TGTGCCAGCAGCTGGGGGGGCGCGGAGGGCTACACCTTC.

The V and J genes are TRBV14 and TRBJ2-1; tentative D call: TRBD1 (5 bases). The CDR3 contains 13 residues. Germline loops: CDR1 SGHDN, CDR2 FVKESK. Trimming removed 1 base from V and 9 bases from J, with 10 bases in between. Here the CDR3 DNA reads TGTGCCAGCAGCCAAGGCAGGGTTACTGAGCAGTTCTTC. It specifies CASSQGRVTEQFF.

The V gene is TRBV20-1, the J gene TRBJ1-1; D remains unclear. CDR1 DFQATT and CDR2 SNEGSKA come from the germline V gene (reference sequence). V was pared by 3 bases and J by 1 base, with 12 bases between. The CDR3 contains 14 residues. CDR3 sequence reads: CSARIPQRNTEAFF. The CDR3 bases are TGCAGTGCTAGGATTCCCCAAAGGAACACTGAAGCTTTCTTT.

In this sample, this clonotype turned up a few times. This chain uses TRBV7-7 with TRBJ2-2; 9 nucleotides align to TRBD1. This CDR3 has 14 residues. Germline V gene lookup returns CDR1 SSHAT and CDR2 FNYEAQ (reference sequence). CDR3 amino acids: CASEPGQGFGELFF. CDR3 DNA sequence: TGTGCTAGCGAACCGGGACAGGGTTTTGGGGAGCTGTTTTTT.

This clonotype has ten or more counts. V gene TRBV20-1 combines with J gene TRBJ1-1; TRBD1 might be the D (5 bases). Between the trimmed V and J ends, which lost 0 bases and 1 base, there was a span of 9 bases. CDR1 DFQATT and CDR2 SNEGSKA come from the germline V gene (reference sequence). CDR3 length equals 14 residues. CDR3 in amino acids: CSARDGTANTEAFF. The CDR3 nucleotides read TGCAGTGCTAGAGACGGGACGGCGAACACTGAAGCTTTCTTT.

This clonotype was recorded a few times. This chain links TRBV5-1 with TRBJ2-1; D is possibly TRBD1 (6 bases). CDR1 is SGHRS and CDR2 is YFSETQ in the germline V gene. CDR3 length equals 15 residues. The V end was cut by 1 base, the J end by 6 bases, with 14 bases between. CDR3 sequence reads: CASSLNRETGNEQFF. As DNA, the CDR3 is TGCGCCAGCAGCTTGAACAGGGAAACGGGCAATGAGCAGTTCTTC.

This clonotype was seen a few times. CDR3 coding DNA: TGTGCCAGTAGTCGAGCGCAGTTGTCTTTGGGGGCCGGGGAGCTGTTTTTT. Its translation is CASSRAQLSLGAGELFF. The chain is built from TRBV19 and TRBJ2-2; possibly TRBD1 or TRBD2 for D (5 bases each). This CDR3 comprises 17 residues. The ends were cut back, 5 bases at V and 6 bases at J, with 22 bases in the middle. Germline V gene lookup returns CDR1 LNHDA and CDR2 SQIVND (reference sequence).